One sample yielded the 21 T cell receptor beta chains listed below, sequenced in a study of blood T cell repertoires in COVID-19 (dated by TCRdb to about 2020). The method behind the library was the immunoSEQ multiplex PCR assay. TCRdb re-hosts the immuneACCESS table, in-frame sequences only. Its copies lack some clones; in the studies checked, an unresolved V gene accounts for under half of them, and the cause for the rest is not known. This sample comprises approximately 260,000 clones, around nine tenths of them detected only once. Around 1.8% of the sample is held by the ten biggest clonotypes. Sequencing was done on a sample of PBMCs or T cells enriched from blood (not recorded which). All receptors derive from a woman aged 18-30 years who had recovered from COVID-19.

In this sample, this clone turned up once. The J gene is TRBJ1-2, the V gene TRBV7-9, with a tentative D call TRBD1 (5 bases). Trimming took off 1 base at V and 3 bases at J, with 12 bases between the two ends. The CDR3 loop spans 15 amino acids. Germline lookup yields CDR1 SEHNR and CDR2 FQNEAQ (reference sequence). The CDR3 nucleotides read TGTGCCAGCAGCTTAGGGTTGGGGGAGGACTATGGCTACACCTTC. Amino acids: CASSLGLGEDYGYTF. Together with reference TRBV7-9 and TRBJ1-2, the CDR3 gives the full variable domain: DTGVSQNPRHKITKRGQNVTFRCDPISEHNRLYWYRQTLGQGPEFLTYFQNEAQLEKSRLLSDRFSAERPKGSFSTLEIQRTEQGDSAMYLCASSLGLGEDYGYTFGSGTRLTVV.

V usage is TRBV5-1 and J usage is TRBJ2-7; 9 bases fit TRBD2. CDR3 length: 15 amino acids. J gave up 5 bases and V 0 bases, and 6 bases lay outside the gene matches. CDR1 and CDR2 from the germline V gene are SGHRS and YFSETQ. CDR3 DNA: TGCGCCAGCAGCTTGGTGGCTAGCGGGGTCCACGAGCAGTACTTC. This sequence encodes CASSLVASGVHEQYF.

The V call is TRBV6-1, the J call TRBJ1-2; D not resolved. This CDR3 region has 13 residues. The V end lost 8 bases, the J end lost 0 bases, and 10 bases lay between the germline ends. The germline V gene encodes CDR1 MNHNS and CDR2 SASEGT. The CDR3 bases are TGTGCCAGCGAGAACCCTACTAACTATGGCTACACCTTC. This translates into CASENPTNYGYTF.

J is TRBJ1-2 and V is TRBV27; 10 positions agree with TRBD1. V dropped 5 bases and J dropped 14; count of bases not matched to a gene: 11. The CDR3 covers 13 residues. Germline CDR1 MNHEY, CDR2 SMNVEV (reference sequence). CDR3 amino acids: CASSTGTGDEPTF. Written as DNA, the CDR3 is TGTGCCAGCAGTACCGGGACAGGGGACGAGCCTACCTTC.

V gene TRBV29-1 combines with J gene TRBJ1-4, with a weak D call TRBD1 (6 bases). The germline CDR1 and CDR2 sequences are SQVTM and ANQGSEA. Deletions cut 3 bases from V and 5 bases from J, with 10 bases between. The CDR3 totals 13 residues. In nucleotides, the CDR3 is TGCAGCGTTGAGGACAGTTTCAATGAAAAACTGTTTTTT. Translating it yields CSVEDSFNEKLFF. The full variable domain, completed using reference TRBV29-1 and TRBJ1-4, is SAVISQKPSRDICQRGTSLTIQCQVDSQVTMMFWYRQQPGQSLTLIATANQGSEATYESGFVIDKFPISRPNLTFSTLTVSNMSPEDSSIYLCSVEDSFNEKLFFGSGTQLSVL.

This rearrangement joins TRBV19 to TRBJ2-7; 7 bases match TRBD2. The CDR3 contains 16 residues. The V segment lost 5 bases and the J segment 0 bases; nucleotides outside the gene matches: 10. Germline loops: CDR1 LNHDA, CDR2 SQIVND (reference sequence). CDR3 nucleotide sequence: TGTGCCAGTAGTTCTCCCGGGACTACCAGCTCCTACGAGCAGTACTTC. It encodes CASSSPGTTSSYEQYF. The variable domain in full, completed from reference TRBV19 and TRBJ2-7, reads DGGITQSPKYLFRKEGQNVTLSCEQNLNHDAMYWYRQDPGQGLRLIYYSQIVNDFQKGDIAEGYSVSREKKESFPLTVTSAQKNPTAFYLCASSSPGTTSSYEQYFGPGTRLTVT.

This chain links TRBV28 with TRBJ2-1; TRBD2 agrees at 10 bases. V shed 9 bases, J shed 2 bases, and the junction held 16 bases outside the gene matches. Germline V gives CDR1 MDHEN, CDR2 SYDVKM. The CDR3 is made up of 18 amino acids. The CDR3 nucleotides read TGTGCCAGGGAGGACGGATGGCTAGCGGGAGTTCCCTACAATGAGCAGTTCTTC. Amino acid sequence: CAREDGWLAGVPYNEQFF. Combining the CDR3 with reference TRBV28 and TRBJ2-1 gives the whole variable domain DVKVTQSSRYLVKRTGEKVFLECVQDMDHENMFWYRQDPGLGLRLIYFSYDVKMKEKGDIPEGYSVSREKKERFSLILESASTNQTSMYLCAREDGWLAGVPYNEQFFGPGTRLTVL.

This chain connects TRBV27 to TRBJ1-6, with 7 positions matching TRBD1. CDR3 size: 14 residues. Per germline, CDR1 MNHEY and CDR2 SMNVEV (reference sequence). V shed 4 bases and J 9 bases; nucleotides not matched to a gene: 6. The CDR3 region has the DNA TGTGCCAGCAGTTCCGGGACAGAGATTTCACCCCTCCACTTT. Its translation: CASSSGTEISPLHF.

The rearrangement links TRBV4-1 to TRBJ1-1; 7 bases match TRBD1. V dropped 4 bases and J dropped 2; count of bases not matched to a gene: 19. Germline V gene lookup returns CDR1 MGHRA and CDR2 YSYEKL. The CDR3 sequence is 19 residues long. The CDR3: CASSPTTRQGVYVNTEAFF. The DNA for the CDR3 is TGCGCCAGCAGCCCGACCACGAGACAGGGTGTTTATGTAAACACTGAAGCTTTCTTT.

The V call is TRBV28, the J call TRBJ2-3; 11 bases are shared with TRBD2. V was pared by 5 bases and J by 4 bases, with 2 bases of the junction left unmatched. The CDR3 is 14 residues long. CDR1 MDHEN and CDR2 SYDVKM come from the germline V gene. The CDR3: CASSMGLAADTQYF. CDR3 bases: TGTGCCAGCAGTATGGGACTAGCGGCAGATACGCAGTATTTT.

The chain employs TRBV19 and TRBJ2-2; D perhaps matches TRBD1 (6 bases). V lost 5 bases to trimming and J lost 6 bases, with 19 bases between them. Looked up from germline, CDR1 is LNHDA and CDR2 is SQIVND (reference sequence). This CDR3 spans 16 amino acids. Here the CDR3 DNA reads TGTGCCAGTAGTGCCTCTTTGGGGGCCTGGGCCGGGGAGCTGTTTTTT. It is translated as CASSASLGAWAGELFF. Drawing the rest from reference TRBV19 and TRBJ2-2, the complete variable domain is DGGITQSPKYLFRKEGQNVTLSCEQNLNHDAMYWYRQDPGQGLRLIYYSQIVNDFQKGDIAEGYSVSREKKESFPLTVTSAQKNPTAFYLCASSASLGAWAGELFFGEGSRLTVL.

V gene TRBV5-1 combines with J gene TRBJ2-1; D is undetermined. The CDR3 runs 15 residues. V lost 4 bases to trimming and J lost 7 bases, with 18 bases between them. The germline gives CDR1 SGHRS, CDR2 YFSETQ. CDR3 region: CASSDQGNSWNEQFF. CDR3 sequence (DNA): TGCGCCAGCAGCGACCAAGGAAACAGCTGGAATGAGCAGTTCTTC. Supplemented by reference TRBV5-1 and TRBJ2-1, the full variable domain reads KAGVTQTPRYLIKTRGQQVTLSCSPISGHRSVSWYQQTPGQGLQFLFEYFSETQRNKGNFPGRFSGRQFSNSRSEMNVSTLELGDSALYLCASSDQGNSWNEQFFGPGTRLTVL.

This clone is a singleton in its sample. The chain uses TRBV7-3 and TRBJ2-1; no reliable D call. From germline, CDR1 is SGHTA and CDR2 FQGTGA. The CDR3 length is 15 residues. V lost 3 bases and J lost 7, with 16 bases in between. This CDR3 is CASSFSPSGSNEQFF. The CDR3 nucleotides are TGTGCCAGCAGCTTTAGTCCTAGTGGTTCTAATGAGCAGTTCTTC.

The chain combines TRBV7-2 with TRBJ1-4; the match to TRBD1 covers 7 bases. Trimming cost V 3 bases and J 6 bases; bases outside gene matches: 7. Germline V lookup: CDR1 SGHTA, CDR2 FQGNSA. The CDR3 consists of 15 residues. The CDR3 loop reads CASSFGGTEDEKLFF. DNA for the CDR3: TGTGCCAGCAGCTTCGGTGGGACAGAAGATGAAAAACTGTTTTTT.

The chain joins TRBV12-3 or TRBV12-4 to TRBJ2-2; the D gene is possibly TRBD1 (6 bases). This CDR3 spans 13 amino acids. V dropped 7 bases and J dropped 7 bases, with 13 bases sitting between them. CDR3 sequence (DNA): TGTGCCAGCACTCAACAGGGTCGCGGGGAGCTGTTTTTT. Residues: CASTQQGRGELFF.

This clone has just a few counts. The chain combines TRBV6-2 or TRBV6-3 with TRBJ1-2, with 9 bases aligning to TRBD1. The J segment lost 8 bases and the V segment lost 4 bases, leaving 2 bases of the junction unmatched. Germline CDR1 is MNHEY and CDR2 is SVGEGT. The CDR3 is made up of 12 amino acids. The CDR3: CASSLDRGGYTF. CDR3 DNA: TGTGCCAGCAGTTTGGACAGGGGAGGCTACACCTTC.

The V call is TRBV12-5, the J call TRBJ1-1; no firm D call. Per the germline V gene, CDR1 is LGHNT and CDR2 is FRNRAP. Between the trimmed V and J ends, which lost 6 bases and 4 bases, there was a span of 9 bases. The CDR3 spans 12 residues. The CDR3 spells CASGRGSTEAFF. CDR3 in DNA: TGTGCTAGTGGCCGCGGTAGCACTGAAGCTTTCTTT.

The genes are TRBV18 and TRBJ1-4; possible D gene TRBD1, 6 bases. Germline V CDR1 and CDR2: KGHSH, LQKENI. This CDR3 region has 14 residues. The V and J ends lost 6 bases and 2 bases respectively, with 10 bases between them. The DNA of the CDR3 is TGTGCCAGCTCCCCGGACAGCACTAATGAAAAACTGTTTTTT. Translating gives CASSPDSTNEKLFF.

This clone appeared many times. The J gene is TRBJ2-3, the V gene TRBV5-6; 8 bases match TRBD2. The germline gives CDR1 SGHDT, CDR2 YYEEEE. V lost 4 bases to trimming and J lost 6 bases; unmatched junction nucleotides: 10. This CDR3 comprises 15 residues. In nucleotides, the CDR3 is TGTGCCAGCAGCCGTCCCAGCGGGAGCGGGGATACGCAGTATTTT. Residues: CASSRPSGSGDTQYF.

The J gene is TRBJ2-2, the V gene TRBV7-9; D is perhaps TRBD2 (6 bases). CDR1 and CDR2 (germline): SEHNR, FQNEAQ (reference sequence). Trimming removed 8 bases at V and 8 bases at J, with 18 bases between. The CDR3 is 14 amino acids. The chain's CDR3 is CASPGESMQGELFF. DNA for the CDR3: TGTGCCAGCCCGGGAGAGAGCATGCAGGGGGAGCTGTTTTTT.

This chain joins TRBV19 and TRBJ2-3, with no clear D. Germline values: CDR1 LNHDA, CDR2 SQIVND (reference sequence). Trimming removed 3 bases from V and 2 bases from J, with 12 bases in between. CDR3 length equals 15 residues. DNA of the CDR3: TGTGCCAGTAGTATCGGCGGCTGGCACACAGATACGCAGTATTTT. Translating it yields CASSIGGWHTDTQYF.